This entry concerns a single T cell receptor (beta chain). Its antigen is still unknown. Measured with immunoSEQ multiplex PCR; TCRdb has only the in-frame clones, and not every one. This table has 130,000 or so clones, approximately 88% appearing once. The data were obtained in a study of T cells in localized non-small cell lung cancer. The study's findings and limits: Heterogeneity cannot be ruled out, as sequencing used one tumor region only. Uninvolved adjacent lung showed the highest T cell clonality, exceeding tumor.

The CDR3 consists of 16 residues. The germline V and J ends were trimmed by 9 bases and 5 bases, with 26 bases remaining between them. Germline assignment: CDR1 SGHKS and CDR2 YYEKEE (reference sequence). The chain links TRBV5-5 to TRBJ2-5; tentatively, D is TRBD2 (6 bases). This clonotype was obtained from a female donor older than 55 with stage I lung adenocarcinoma. Sequencing used peripheral blood, obtained before any cancer treatment. CDR3 nucleotide sequence: TGTGCCACTAGCGTGGGGGACGGCAATTTCTTGGAGACCCAGTACTTC. Protein: CATSVGDGNFLETQYF.